This TCR beta chain was recovered during a study of radiotherapy plus CTLA-4 blockade in lung cancer. About the study: There were objective responses in around 18% of patients, and 31% had disease control. Regarding the study as a whole: In blood, after radiotherapy plus ipilimumab, tumor-derived TCR clones expanded.

Germline lookup yields CDR1 MDHEN and CDR2 SYDVKM. The CDR3 consists of 11 residues. Trimming pared 5 bases from V and 9 bases from J, leaving 8 bases between. A word on this clone: No antigen is known for it.

Repertoires were generated with immunoSEQ multiplex PCR, while TCRdb's copy carries only in-frame clones and drops some. The sample yields 40,000 to 55,000 clones, 60% to 80% seen once. Here the sequenced sample was peripheral blood, taken from a patient treated with radiotherapy plus ipilimumab. This chain connects TRBV28 to TRBJ1-5; no reliable D call. The source is a human donor with non-small cell lung cancer whose response to radiotherapy plus ipilimumab could not be evaluated. The CDR3 loop reads CASSLRGPQHF. Here the CDR3 DNA reads TGTGCCAGCAGTCTTCGAGGGCCCCAGCATTTT.